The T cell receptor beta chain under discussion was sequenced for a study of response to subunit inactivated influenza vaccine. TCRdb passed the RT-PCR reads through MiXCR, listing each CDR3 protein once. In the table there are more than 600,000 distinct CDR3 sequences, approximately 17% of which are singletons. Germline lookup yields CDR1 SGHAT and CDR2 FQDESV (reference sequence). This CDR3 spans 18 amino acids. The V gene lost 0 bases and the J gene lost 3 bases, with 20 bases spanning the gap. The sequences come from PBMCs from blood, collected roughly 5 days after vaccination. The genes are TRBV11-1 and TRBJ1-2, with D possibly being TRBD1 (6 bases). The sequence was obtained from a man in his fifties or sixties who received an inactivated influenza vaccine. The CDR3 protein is CASSLARGAGPADYGYTF. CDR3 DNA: TGTGCCAGCAGCTTAGCGCGGGGGGCAGGGCCAGCGGACTATGGCTACACCTTC.